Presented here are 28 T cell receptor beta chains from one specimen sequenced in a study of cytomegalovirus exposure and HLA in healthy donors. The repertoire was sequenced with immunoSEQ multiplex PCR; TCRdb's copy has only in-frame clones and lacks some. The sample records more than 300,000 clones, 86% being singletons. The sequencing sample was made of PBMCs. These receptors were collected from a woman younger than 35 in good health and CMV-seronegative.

The CDR3 DNA reads as TGTGCCAGCGAGGCGGGAGGGATCAGGGGCACAGATACGCAGTATTTT. It specifies CASEAGGIRGTDTQYF. V and J are TRBV28 and TRBJ2-3, with TRBD2 matching 9 bases. The V and J ends lost 8 bases and 1 base, in that order; junction bases with no gene match: 10. The germline V gene encodes CDR1 MDHEN and CDR2 SYDVKM. The CDR3 spans 16 residues.

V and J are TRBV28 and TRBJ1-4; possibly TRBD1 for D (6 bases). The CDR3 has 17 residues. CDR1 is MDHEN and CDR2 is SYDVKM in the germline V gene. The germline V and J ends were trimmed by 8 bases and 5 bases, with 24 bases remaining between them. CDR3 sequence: CASHGSRNRAKNEKLFF. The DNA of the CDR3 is TGTGCCAGCCATGGGTCCAGAAACAGGGCTAAAAATGAAAAACTGTTTTTT.

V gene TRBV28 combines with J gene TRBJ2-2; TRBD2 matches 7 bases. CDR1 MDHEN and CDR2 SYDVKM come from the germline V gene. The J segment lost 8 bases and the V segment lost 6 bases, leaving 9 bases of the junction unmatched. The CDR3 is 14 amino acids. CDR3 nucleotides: TGTGCCAGCAGATTGGGTTCCGGGAGGGGGGAGCTGTTTTTT. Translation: CASRLGSGRGELFF.

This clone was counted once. CDR3 loop: CASRVNRGHGQPQHF. For the CDR3, the DNA is TGTGCCAGCAGAGTCAATAGAGGCCACGGGCAGCCCCAGCATTTT. This chain uses TRBV6-5 with TRBJ1-5; D gene ambiguous. CDR1 is MNHEY, CDR2 SVGAGI, per germline. The CDR3 has 15 amino acids. Trimming took 6 bases from V and 7 from J, leaving 19 bases between them.

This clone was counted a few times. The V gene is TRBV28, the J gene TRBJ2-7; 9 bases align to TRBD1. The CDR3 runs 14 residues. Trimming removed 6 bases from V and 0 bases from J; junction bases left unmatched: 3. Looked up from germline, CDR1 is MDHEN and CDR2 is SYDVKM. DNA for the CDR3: TGTGCCAGCAGAGGGACAGGGAGCTCCTACGAGCAGTACTTC. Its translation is CASRGTGSSYEQYF.

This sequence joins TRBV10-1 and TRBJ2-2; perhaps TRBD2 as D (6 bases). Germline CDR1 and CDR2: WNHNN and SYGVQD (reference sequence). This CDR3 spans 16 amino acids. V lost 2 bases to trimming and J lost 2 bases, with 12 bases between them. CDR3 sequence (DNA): TGCGCCAGCAGTGAGGGTAGCGGCATAAACACCGGGGAGCTGTTTTTT. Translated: CASSEGSGINTGELFF.

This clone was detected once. The CDR3 DNA is TGTGCCAGCAGTTTATCCCGGGGGGTCACCGGGGAGCTGTTTTTT. This sequence encodes CASSLSRGVTGELFF. The V and J genes are TRBV27 and TRBJ2-2; 7 bases align to TRBD2. Germline CDR1 is MNHEY and CDR2 is SMNVEV (reference sequence). The CDR3 is made up of 15 amino acids. J lost 4 bases, V lost 0 bases, and 2 bases had no gene match.

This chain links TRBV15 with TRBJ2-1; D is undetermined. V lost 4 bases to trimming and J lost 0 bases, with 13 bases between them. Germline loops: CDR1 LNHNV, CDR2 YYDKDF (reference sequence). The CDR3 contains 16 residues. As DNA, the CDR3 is TGTGCCACCAGCAACCCAACAGCAGACTCCTACAATGAGCAGTTCTTC. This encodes CATSNPTADSYNEQFF.

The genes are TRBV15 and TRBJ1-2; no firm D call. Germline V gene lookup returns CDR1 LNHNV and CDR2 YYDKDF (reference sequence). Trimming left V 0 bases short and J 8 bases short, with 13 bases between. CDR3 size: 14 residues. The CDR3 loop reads CATSRDLEGSGYTF. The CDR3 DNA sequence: TGTGCCACCAGCAGAGATTTGGAGGGAAGCGGCTACACCTTC.

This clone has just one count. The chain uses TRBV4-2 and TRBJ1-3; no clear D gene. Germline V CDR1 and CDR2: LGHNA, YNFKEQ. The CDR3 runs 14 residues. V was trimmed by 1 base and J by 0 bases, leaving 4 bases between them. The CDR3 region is CASSQGASGNTIYF. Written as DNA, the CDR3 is TGTGCCAGCAGCCAAGGGGCCTCTGGAAACACCATATATTTT.

The CDR3 DNA reads as TGTGCCAGCAGCTTAGCGGGGGCAGCAGATACGCAGTATTTT. It specifies CASSLAGAADTQYF. This chain connects TRBV7-9 to TRBJ2-3; D possibly corresponds to TRBD1 (6 bases). The CDR3 extends over 14 amino acids. V dropped 0 bases and J dropped 4 bases, with 8 bases sitting between them. The V gene's germline CDR1 is SEHNR and CDR2 FQNEAQ (reference sequence).

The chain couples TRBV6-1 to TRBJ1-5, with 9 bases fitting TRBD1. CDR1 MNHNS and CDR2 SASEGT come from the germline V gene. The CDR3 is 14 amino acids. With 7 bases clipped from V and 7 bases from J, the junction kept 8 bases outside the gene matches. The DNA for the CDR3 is TGTGCCAGCACAGCCGGGACAGGGAAACAGCCCCAGCATTTT. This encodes CASTAGTGKQPQHF.

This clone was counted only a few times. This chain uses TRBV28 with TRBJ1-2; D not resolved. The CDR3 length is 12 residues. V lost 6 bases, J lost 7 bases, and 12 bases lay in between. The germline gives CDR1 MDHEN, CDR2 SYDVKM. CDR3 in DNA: TGTGCCAGCAGCCAGGCGGGTCGTGGCTACACCTTC. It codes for CASSQAGRGYTF.

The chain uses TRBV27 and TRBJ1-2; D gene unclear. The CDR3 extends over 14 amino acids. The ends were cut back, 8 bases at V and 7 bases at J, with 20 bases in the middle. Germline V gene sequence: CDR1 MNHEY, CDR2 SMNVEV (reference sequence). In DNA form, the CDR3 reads TGTGCCAGCTGTTCCTTGCGGAGTCAGCGTGGCTACACCTTC. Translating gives CASCSLRSQRGYTF.

In nucleotides, the CDR3 is TGCAGCGTTGAATCAATACTAGCGGATGGAGATGAGCAGTTCTTC. This encodes CSVESILADGDEQFF. The V call is TRBV29-1, the J call TRBJ2-1; 8 bases are shared with TRBD2. The CDR3 has 15 amino acids. Germline trimming cut 2 bases from V and 8 bases from J; bases unmatched to any gene: 11. CDR1 is SQVTM, CDR2 ANQGSEA, per germline.

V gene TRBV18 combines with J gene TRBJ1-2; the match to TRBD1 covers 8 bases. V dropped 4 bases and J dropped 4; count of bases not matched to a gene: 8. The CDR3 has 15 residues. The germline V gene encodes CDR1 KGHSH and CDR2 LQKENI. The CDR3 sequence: CASSHGQGGSYGYTF. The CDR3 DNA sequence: TGTGCCAGCTCACACGGACAGGGTGGTTCCTATGGCTACACCTTC. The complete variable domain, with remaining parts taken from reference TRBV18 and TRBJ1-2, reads NAGVMQNPRHLVRRRGQEARLRCSPMKGHSHVYWYRQLPEEGLKFMVYLQKENIIDESGMPKERFSAEFPKEGPSILRIQQVVRGDSAAYFCASSHGQGGSYGYTFGSGTRLTVV.

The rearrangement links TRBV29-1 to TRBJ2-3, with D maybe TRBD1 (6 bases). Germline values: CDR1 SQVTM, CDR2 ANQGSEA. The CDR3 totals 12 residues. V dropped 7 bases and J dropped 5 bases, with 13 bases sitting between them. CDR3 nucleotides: TGCAGCGGGGGGCGGGCGCAAGATACGCAGTATTTT. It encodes CSGGRAQDTQYF.

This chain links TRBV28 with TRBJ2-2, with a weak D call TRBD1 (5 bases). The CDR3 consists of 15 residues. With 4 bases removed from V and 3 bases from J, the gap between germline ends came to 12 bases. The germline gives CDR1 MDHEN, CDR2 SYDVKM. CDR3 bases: TGTGCCAGCAGTTCCGGAGACAGTGACACCGGGGAGCTGTTTTTT. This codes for CASSSGDSDTGELFF. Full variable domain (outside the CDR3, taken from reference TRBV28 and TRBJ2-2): DVKVTQSSRYLVKRTGEKVFLECVQDMDHENMFWYRQDPGLGLRLIYFSYDVKMKEKGDIPEGYSVSREKKERFSLILESASTNQTSMYLCASSSGDSDTGELFFGEGSRLTVL.

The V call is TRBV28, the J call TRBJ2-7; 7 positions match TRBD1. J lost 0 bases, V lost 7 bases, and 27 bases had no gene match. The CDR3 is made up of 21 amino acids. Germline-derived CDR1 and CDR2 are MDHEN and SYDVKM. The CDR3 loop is CASTLTFEDRSTPDSSYEQYF. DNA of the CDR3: TGTGCCAGCACCCTGACCTTTGAGGACAGGAGCACCCCTGATAGCTCCTACGAGCAGTACTTC.

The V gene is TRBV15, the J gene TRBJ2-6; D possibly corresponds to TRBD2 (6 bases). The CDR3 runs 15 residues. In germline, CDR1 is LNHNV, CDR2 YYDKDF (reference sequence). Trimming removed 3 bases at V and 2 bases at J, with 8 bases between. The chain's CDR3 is CATSRGGTGANVLTF. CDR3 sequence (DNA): TGTGCCACCAGCAGGGGGGGAACTGGGGCCAACGTCCTGACTTTC.

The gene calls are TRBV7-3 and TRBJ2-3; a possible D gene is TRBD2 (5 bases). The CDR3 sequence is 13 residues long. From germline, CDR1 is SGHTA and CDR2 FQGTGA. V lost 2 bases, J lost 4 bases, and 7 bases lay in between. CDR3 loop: CASSLGGADTQYF. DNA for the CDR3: TGTGCCAGCAGCTTAGGAGGTGCAGATACGCAGTATTTT.

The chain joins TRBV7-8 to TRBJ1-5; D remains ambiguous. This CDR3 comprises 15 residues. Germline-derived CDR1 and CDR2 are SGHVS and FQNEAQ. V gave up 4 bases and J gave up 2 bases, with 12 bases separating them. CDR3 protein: CASSSIADRNQPQHF. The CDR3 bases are TGTGCCAGCAGCTCAATAGCGGACCGCAATCAGCCCCAGCATTTT.

DNA for the CDR3: TGCGCCAGCAGCAGACTAGGGCGCAATGAGCAGTTCTTC. The encoded protein is CASSRLGRNEQFF. The rearrangement uses TRBV4-1 and TRBJ2-1; perhaps TRBD2 as D (6 bases). CDR3 length: 13 amino acids. Germline assignment: CDR1 MGHRA and CDR2 YSYEKL. The V gene lost 5 bases and the J gene lost 6 bases, with 11 bases spanning the gap.

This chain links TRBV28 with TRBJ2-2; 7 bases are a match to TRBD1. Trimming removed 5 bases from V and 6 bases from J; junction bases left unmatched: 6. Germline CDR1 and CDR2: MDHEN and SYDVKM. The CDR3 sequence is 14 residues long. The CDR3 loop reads CASSNYQGAGELFF. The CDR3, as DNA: TGTGCCAGCAGTAATTACCAGGGGGCCGGGGAGCTGTTTTTT. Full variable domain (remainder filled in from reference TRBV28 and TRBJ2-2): DVKVTQSSRYLVKRTGEKVFLECVQDMDHENMFWYRQDPGLGLRLIYFSYDVKMKEKGDIPEGYSVSREKKERFSLILESASTNQTSMYLCASSNYQGAGELFFGEGSRLTVL.

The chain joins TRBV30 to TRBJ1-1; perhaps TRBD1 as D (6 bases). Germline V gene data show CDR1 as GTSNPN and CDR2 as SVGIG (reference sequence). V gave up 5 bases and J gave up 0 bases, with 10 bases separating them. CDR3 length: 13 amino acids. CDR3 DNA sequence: TGTGCCTGGTTGGGGGACATGAACACTGAAGCTTTCTTT. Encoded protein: CAWLGDMNTEAFF.

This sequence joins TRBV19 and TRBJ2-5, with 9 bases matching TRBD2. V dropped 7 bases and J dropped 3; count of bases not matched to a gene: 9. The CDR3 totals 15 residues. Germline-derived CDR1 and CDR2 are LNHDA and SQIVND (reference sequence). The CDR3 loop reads CASTPQASGEETQYF. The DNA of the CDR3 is TGTGCCAGTACCCCGCAGGCTAGCGGGGAAGAGACCCAGTACTTC.

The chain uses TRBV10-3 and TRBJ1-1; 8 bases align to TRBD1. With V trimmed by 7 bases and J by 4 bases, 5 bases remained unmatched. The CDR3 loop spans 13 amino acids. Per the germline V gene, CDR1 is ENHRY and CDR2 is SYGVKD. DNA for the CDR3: TGTGCCATCATTAATACAGGGGGCACTGAAGCTTTCTTT. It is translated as CAIINTGGTEAFF.

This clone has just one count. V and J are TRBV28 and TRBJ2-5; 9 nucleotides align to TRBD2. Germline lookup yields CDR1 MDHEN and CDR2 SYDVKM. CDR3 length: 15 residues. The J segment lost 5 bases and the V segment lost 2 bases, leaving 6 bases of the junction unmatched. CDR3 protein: CASSLATSGGETQYF. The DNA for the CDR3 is TGTGCCAGCAGTTTAGCGACTAGCGGTGGGGAGACCCAGTACTTC. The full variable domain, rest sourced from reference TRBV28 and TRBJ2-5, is DVKVTQSSRYLVKRTGEKVFLECVQDMDHENMFWYRQDPGLGLRLIYFSYDVKMKEKGDIPEGYSVSREKKERFSLILESASTNQTSMYLCASSLATSGGETQYFGPGTRLLVL.